The 3 T cell receptor beta chains presented below share a single source sample, sequenced in a study of T cell responses to AZD1222 COVID-19 vaccine. Data came from immunoSEQ multiplex PCR; TCRdb stores just in-frame clones and leaves some out. The sample consists of about 150,000 clones, around 91% of them appearing once. Here the sequenced sample was peripheral blood, taken on day 0 of AZD1222 vaccination. The receptors here all came from an adult in good health.

V gene TRBV19 combines with J gene TRBJ2-6, with D possibly TRBD2 on 5 matching bases. CDR3 length: 18 amino acids. V was clipped by 2 bases and J by 0 bases, with 14 bases between them. Germline V gene lookup returns CDR1 LNHDA and CDR2 SQIVND (reference sequence). CDR3 DNA sequence: TGTGCCAGTAGTATATATCGGGGAACCCTCTCTGGGGCCAACGTCCTGACTTTC. This encodes CASSIYRGTLSGANVLTF.

The rearrangement joins TRBV27 to TRBJ1-6; D is possibly TRBD1 (6 bases). Per germline, CDR1 MNHEY and CDR2 SMNVEV (reference sequence). V was shortened by 4 bases and J by 2 bases, with 9 bases between the two germline ends. This CDR3 contains 15 residues. The CDR3 bases are TGTGCCAGCAGTTCCTGGACAGCCTATAATTCACCCCTCCACTTT. It encodes CASSSWTAYNSPLHF.

The V and J genes are TRBV2 and TRBJ2-1; 7 bases match TRBD1. CDR3 length: 15 residues. Germline V gene data show CDR1 as SNHLY and CDR2 as FYNNEI. V was pared by 3 bases and J by 4 bases, with 6 bases of the junction left unmatched. The CDR3 bases are TGTGCCAGCAGTGACCCCGGGACAGAATACAATGAGCAGTTCTTC. Encoded protein: CASSDPGTEYNEQFF.